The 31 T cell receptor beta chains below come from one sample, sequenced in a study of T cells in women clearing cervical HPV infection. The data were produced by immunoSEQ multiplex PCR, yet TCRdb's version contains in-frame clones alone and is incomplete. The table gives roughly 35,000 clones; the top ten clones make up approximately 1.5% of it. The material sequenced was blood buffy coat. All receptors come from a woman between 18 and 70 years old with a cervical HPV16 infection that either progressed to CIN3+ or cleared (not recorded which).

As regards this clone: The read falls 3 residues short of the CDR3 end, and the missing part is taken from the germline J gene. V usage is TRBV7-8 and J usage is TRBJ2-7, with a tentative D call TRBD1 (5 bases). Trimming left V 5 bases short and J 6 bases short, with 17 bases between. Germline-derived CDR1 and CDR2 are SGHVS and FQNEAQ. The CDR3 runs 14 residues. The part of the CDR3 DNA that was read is TGTGCCAGCAGCCGACGCGGACAACCACTCGAG. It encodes CASSRRGQPLE. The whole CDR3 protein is CASSRRGQPLEQYF.

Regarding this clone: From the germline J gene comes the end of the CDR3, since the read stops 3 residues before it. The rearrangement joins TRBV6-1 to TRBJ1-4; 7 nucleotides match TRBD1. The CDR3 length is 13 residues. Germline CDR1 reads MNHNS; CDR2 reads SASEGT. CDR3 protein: CASSETGNSPLFF. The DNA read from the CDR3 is TGTGCCAGCAGTGAGACAGGGAATTCACCA.

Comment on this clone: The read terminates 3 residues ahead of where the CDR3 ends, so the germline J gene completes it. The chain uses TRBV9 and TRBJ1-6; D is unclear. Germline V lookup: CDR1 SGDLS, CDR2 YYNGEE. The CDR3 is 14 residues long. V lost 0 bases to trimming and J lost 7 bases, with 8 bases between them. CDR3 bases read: TGTGCCAGCAGCGTAGGTTCCGGGAATTCACCC. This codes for CASSVGSGNSP. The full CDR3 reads CASSVGSGNSPLHF.

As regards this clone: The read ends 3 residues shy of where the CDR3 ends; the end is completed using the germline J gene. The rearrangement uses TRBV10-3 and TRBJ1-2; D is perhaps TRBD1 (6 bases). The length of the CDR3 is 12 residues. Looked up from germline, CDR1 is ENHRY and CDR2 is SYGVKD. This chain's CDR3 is CAVRDNSYDYTF. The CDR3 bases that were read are TGTGCCGTGAGGGACAACTCCTACGAC.

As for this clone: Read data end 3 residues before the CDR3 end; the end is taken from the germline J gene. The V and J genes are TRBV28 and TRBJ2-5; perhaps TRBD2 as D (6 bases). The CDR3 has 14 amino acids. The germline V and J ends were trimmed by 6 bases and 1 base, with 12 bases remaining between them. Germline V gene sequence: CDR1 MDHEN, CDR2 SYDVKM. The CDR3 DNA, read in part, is TGTGCCAGCAGACTAGCTGGGGGCCAAGAGACC. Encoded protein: CASRLAGGQET. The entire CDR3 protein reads CASRLAGGQETQYF.

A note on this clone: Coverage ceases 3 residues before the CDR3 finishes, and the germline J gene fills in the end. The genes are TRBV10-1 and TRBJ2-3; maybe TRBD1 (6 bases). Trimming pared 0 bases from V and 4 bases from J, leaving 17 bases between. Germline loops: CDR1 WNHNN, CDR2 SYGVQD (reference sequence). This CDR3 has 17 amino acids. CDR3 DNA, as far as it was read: TGCGCCAGCAGTGAGTCGAGGAAGAGGGGGTCAGCAGATACG. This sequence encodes CASSESRKRGSADT. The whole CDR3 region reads CASSESRKRGSADTQYF.

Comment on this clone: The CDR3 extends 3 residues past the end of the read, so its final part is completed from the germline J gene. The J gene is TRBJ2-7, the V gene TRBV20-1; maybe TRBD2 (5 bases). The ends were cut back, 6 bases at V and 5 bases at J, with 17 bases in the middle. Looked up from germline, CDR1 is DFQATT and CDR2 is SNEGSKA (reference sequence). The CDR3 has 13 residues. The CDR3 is CSARPRRVDEQYF. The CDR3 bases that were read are TGCAGTGCGAGACCACGGCGGGTCGACGAG.

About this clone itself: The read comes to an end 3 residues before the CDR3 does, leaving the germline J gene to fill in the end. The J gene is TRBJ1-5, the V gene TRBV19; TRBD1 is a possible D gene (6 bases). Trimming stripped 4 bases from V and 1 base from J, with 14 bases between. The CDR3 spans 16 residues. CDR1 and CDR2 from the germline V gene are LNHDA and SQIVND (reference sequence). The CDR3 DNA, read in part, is TGTGCCAGTAGTACCGCAGGCCAGGGGAGCAATCAGCCC. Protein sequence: CASSTAGQGSNQP. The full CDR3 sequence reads CASSTAGQGSNQPQHF.

The CDR3 spells CASSIGRGGTLSTDTQYF. The sequenced part of the CDR3 DNA is TGTGCCAGTAGTATAGGGAGGGGTGGAACACTAAGCACAGATACG. The V call is TRBV19, the J call TRBJ2-3, with a possible D match to TRBD2 (6 bases). The read ends 3 residues early relative to the CDR3; the germline J gene fills the gap. This CDR3 contains 18 residues. V was cut by 1 base and J by 0 bases, with 17 bases left in between. Germline values: CDR1 LNHDA, CDR2 SQIVND (reference sequence).

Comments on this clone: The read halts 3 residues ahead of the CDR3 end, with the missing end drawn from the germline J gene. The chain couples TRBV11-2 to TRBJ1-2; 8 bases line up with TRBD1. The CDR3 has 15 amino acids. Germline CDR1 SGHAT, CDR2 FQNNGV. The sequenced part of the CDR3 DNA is TGTGCCAGCAGCTCAACCCGACAGGGGATGGGGGAC. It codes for CASSSTRQGMGD. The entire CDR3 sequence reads CASSSTRQGMGDYTF.

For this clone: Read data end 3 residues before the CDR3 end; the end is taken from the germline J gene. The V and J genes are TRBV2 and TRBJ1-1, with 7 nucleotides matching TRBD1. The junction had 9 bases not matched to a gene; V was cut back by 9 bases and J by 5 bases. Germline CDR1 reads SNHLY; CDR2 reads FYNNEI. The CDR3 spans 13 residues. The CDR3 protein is CARRNRGTTEAFF. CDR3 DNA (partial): TGTGCCAGGAGAAACAGGGGTACTACTGAA.

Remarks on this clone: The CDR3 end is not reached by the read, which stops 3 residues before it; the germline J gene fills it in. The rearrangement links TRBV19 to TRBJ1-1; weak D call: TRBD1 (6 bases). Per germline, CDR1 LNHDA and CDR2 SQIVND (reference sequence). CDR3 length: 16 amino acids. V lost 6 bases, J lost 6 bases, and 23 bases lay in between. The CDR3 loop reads CASSSIGTPQPAEAFF. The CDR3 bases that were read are TGTGCCAGTAGCTCGATCGGGACACCCCAACCGGCTGAA.

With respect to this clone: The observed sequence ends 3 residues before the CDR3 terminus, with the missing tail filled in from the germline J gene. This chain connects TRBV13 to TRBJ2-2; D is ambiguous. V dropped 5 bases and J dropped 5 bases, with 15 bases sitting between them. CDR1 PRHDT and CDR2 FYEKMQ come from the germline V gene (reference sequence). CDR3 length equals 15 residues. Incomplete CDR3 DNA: TGTGCCAGCAGCCCCCTCCCCCCGGTGACCGGGGAG. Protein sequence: CASSPLPPVTGE. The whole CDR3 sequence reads CASSPLPPVTGELFF.

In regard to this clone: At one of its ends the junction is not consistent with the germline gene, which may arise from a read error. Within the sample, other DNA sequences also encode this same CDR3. CDR3 residues: CASSPDRASGNTIYF. The part of the CDR3 DNA that was read is TGTGCCAGTAGTCCAGACAGGGCTTCTGGAAACACA. The chain employs TRBV19 and TRBJ1-3; 7 bases line up with TRBD1. Coverage ceases 3 residues before the CDR3 finishes, and the germline J gene fills in the end. The length of the CDR3 is 15 residues. Germline CDR1 and CDR2: LNHDA and SQIVND (reference sequence).

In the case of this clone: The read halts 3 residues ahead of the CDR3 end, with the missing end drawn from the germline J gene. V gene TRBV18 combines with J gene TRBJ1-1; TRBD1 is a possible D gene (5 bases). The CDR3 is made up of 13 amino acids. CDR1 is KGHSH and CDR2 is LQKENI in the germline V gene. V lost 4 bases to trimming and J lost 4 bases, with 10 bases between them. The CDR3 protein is CASSRERGTEAFF. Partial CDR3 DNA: TGTGCCAGCTCACGGGAAAGGGGCACTGAA.

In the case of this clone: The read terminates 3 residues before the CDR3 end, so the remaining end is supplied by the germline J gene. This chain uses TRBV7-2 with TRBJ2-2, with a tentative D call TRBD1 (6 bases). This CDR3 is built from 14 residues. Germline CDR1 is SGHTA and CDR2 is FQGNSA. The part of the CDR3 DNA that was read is TGTGCCAGCAGCTTAGGGACAGTTTATTCACCG. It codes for CASSLGTVYSP. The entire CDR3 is CASSLGTVYSPLFF.

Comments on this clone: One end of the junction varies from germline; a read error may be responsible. CDR3 residues: CTSNNQPRYEYTF. The sequenced part of the CDR3 DNA is TGTACCAGCAATAACCAACCAAGGTACGAG. V and J are TRBV7-9 and TRBJ1-2, with D unresolved. The sequence runs out 3 residues before the end of the CDR3; the remainder is reconstructed from the germline J gene. Germline CDR1 is SEHNR and CDR2 is FQNEAQ (reference sequence). The CDR3 has 13 residues.

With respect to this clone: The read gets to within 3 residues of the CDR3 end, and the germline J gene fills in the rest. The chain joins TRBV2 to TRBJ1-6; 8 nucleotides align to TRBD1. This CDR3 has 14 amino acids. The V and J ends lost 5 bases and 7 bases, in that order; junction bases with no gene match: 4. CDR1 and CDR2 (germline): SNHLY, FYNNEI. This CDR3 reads CASSWTGMNSPLHF. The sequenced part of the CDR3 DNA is TGTGCCAGCAGTTGGACAGGGATGAATTCACCC.

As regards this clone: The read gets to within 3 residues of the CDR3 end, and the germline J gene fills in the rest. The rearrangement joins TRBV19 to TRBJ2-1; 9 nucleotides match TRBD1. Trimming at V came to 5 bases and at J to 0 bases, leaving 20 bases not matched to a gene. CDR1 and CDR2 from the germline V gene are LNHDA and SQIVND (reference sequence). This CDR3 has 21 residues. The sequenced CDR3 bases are TGTGCCAGTAGTTTACCCTCCGGGACAGGGCGATCCATCGGCTCCTACAATGAG. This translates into CASSLPSGTGRSIGSYNE. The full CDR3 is CASSLPSGTGRSIGSYNEQFF.

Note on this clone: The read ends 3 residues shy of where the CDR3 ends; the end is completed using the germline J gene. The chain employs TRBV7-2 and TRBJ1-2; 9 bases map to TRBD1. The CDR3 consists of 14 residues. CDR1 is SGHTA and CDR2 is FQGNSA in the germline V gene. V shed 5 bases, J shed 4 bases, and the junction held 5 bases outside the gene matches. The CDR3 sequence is CASSKQGAGYGYTF. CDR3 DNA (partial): TGTGCCAGCAGCAAACAGGGGGCGGGCTATGGC.

The CDR3 sequence: CASSQEWASSHSYEQYF. The DNA read from the CDR3 is TGTGCCAGCAGCCAAGAATGGGCTAGCTCGCACTCCTACGAG. The chain carries TRBV4-2 and TRBJ2-7; perhaps TRBD2 as D (5 bases). The read falls 3 residues short of the CDR3 end, and the missing part is taken from the germline J gene. The germline CDR1 and CDR2 sequences are LGHNA and YNFKEQ. The CDR3 runs 17 residues. Trimming left V 0 bases short and J 0 bases short, with 15 bases between.

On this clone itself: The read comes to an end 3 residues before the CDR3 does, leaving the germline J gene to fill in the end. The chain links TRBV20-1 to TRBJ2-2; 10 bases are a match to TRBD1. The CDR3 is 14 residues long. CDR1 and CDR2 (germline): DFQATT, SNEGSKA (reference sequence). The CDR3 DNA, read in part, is TGCAGTGCTAGAGAGTGGGACAGGGGCGGAAAG. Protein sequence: CSAREWDRGGK. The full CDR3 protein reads CSAREWDRGGKLFF.

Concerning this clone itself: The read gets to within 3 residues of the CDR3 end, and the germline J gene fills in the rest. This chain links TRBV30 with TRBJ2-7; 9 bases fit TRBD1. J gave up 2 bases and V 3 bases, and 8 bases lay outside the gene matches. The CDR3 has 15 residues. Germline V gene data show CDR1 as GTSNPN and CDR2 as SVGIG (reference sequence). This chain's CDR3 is CAWSLPGQGPYEQYF. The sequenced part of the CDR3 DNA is TGTGCCTGGAGCCTACCGGGACAGGGTCCCTACGAG.

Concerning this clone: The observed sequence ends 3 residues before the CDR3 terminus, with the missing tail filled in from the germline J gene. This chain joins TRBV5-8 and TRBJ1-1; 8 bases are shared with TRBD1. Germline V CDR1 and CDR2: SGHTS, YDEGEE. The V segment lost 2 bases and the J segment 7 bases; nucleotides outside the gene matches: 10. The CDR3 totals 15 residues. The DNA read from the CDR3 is TGTGCCAGCAGCTTATACGACAGGGGTTTGGGTGAA. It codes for CASSLYDRGLGE. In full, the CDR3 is CASSLYDRGLGEAFF.

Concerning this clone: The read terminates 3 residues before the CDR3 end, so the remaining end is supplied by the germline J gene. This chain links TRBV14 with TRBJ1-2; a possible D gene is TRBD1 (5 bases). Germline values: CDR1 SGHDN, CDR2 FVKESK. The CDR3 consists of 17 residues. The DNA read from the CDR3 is TGTGCCAGCAGCCAAGATGTATGGGGGACTAGAGGGGAGACC. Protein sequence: CASSQDVWGTRGET. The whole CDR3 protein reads CASSQDVWGTRGETYTF.

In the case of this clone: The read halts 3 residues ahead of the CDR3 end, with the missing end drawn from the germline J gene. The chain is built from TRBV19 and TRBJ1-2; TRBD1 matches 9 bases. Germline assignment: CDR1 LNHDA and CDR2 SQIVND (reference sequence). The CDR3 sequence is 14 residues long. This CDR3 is CASSMGGQGCDYTF. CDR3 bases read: TGTGCCAGTAGTATGGGGGGACAGGGCTGCGAC. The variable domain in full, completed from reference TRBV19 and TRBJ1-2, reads DGGITQSPKYLFRKEGQNVTLSCEQNLNHDAMYWYRQDPGQGLRLIYYSQIVNDFQKGDIAEGYSVSREKKESFPLTVTSAQKNPTAFYLCASSMGGQGCDYTFGSGTRLTVV.

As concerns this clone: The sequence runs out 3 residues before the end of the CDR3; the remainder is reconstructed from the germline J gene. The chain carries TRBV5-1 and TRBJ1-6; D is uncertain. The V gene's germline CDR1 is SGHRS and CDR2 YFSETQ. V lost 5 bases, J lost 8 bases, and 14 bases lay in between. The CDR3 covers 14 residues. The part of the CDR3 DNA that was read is TGCGCCAGCAGGCGGGGTCCGGCGGATTCACCC. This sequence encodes CASRRGPADSP. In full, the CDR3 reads CASRRGPADSPLHF.

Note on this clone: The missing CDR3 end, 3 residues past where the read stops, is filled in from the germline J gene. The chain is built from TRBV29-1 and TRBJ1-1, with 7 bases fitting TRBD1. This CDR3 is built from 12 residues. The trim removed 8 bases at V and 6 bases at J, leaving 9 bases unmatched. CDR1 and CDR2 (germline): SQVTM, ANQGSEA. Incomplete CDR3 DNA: TGCAGCTTCTTGACAGGGAGCTCTGAA. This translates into CSFLTGSSE. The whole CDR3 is CSFLTGSSEAFF.

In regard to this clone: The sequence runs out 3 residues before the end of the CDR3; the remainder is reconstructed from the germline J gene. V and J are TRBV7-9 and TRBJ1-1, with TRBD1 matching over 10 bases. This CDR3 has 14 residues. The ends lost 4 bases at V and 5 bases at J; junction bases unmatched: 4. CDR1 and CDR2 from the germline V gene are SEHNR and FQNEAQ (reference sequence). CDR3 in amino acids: CASSSDRGGTEAFF. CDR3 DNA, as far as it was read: TGTGCCAGCAGCTCGGACAGGGGGGGGACTGAA.

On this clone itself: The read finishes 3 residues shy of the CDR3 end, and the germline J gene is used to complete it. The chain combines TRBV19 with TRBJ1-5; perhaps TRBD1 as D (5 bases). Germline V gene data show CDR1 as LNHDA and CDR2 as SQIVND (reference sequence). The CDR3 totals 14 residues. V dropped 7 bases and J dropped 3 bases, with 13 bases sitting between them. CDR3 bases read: TGTGCCAGTAAGGTCAGGGCCTCCAATCAGCCC. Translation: CASKVRASNQP. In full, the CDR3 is CASKVRASNQPQHF. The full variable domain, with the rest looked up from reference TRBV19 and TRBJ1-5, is DGGITQSPKYLFRKEGQNVTLSCEQNLNHDAMYWYRQDPGQGLRLIYYSQIVNDFQKGDIAEGYSVSREKKESFPLTVTSAQKNPTAFYLCASKVRASNQPQHFGDGTRLSIL.

The covered CDR3 bases are TGCAGTGCTAGAGGGACTAGCGGGGGGTGGTACGAG. Its translation is CSARGTSGGWYE. The complete CDR3 protein is CSARGTSGGWYEQYF. The chain couples TRBV20-1 to TRBJ2-7, with TRBD2 matching over 14 bases. The CDR3 extends 3 residues past the end of the read, so its final part is completed from the germline J gene. CDR3 length: 15 residues. Germline trimming cut 1 base from V and 4 bases from J; bases unmatched to any gene: 3. Germline loops: CDR1 DFQATT, CDR2 SNEGSKA (reference sequence).